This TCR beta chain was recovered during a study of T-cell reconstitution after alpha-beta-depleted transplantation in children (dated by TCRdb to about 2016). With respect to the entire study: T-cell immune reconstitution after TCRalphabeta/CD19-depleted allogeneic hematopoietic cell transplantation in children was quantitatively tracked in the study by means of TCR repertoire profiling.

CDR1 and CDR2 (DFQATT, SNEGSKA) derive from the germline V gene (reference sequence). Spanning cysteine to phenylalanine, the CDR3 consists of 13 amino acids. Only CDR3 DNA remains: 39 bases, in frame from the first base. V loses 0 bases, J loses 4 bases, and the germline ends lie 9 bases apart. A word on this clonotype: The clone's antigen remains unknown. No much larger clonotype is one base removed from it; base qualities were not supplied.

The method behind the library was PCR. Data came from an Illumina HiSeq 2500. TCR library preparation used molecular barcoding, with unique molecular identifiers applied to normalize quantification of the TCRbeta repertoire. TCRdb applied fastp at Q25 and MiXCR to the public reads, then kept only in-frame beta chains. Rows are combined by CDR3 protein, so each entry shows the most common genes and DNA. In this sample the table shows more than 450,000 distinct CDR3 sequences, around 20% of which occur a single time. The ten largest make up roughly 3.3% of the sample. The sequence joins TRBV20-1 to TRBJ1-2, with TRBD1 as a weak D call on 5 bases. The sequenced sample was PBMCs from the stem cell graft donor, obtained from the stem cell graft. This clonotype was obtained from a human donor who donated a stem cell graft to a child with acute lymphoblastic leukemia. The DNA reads TGCAGTGCTAGAGATGGAGGGGCCTATGGCTACACCTTC. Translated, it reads CSARDGGAYGYTF.